Detailed here is one T cell receptor (beta chain). The data stem from a study of T-cell memory formation after mild COVID-19. Using its own MiXCR run on the 5' RACE reads, TCRdb lists one record per CDR3 protein. Of 250,000 to 300,000 distinct CDR3 sequences in the sample, about 16% are singletons; the top ten hold 22%. Trimming took 1 base from V and 3 from J, leaving 7 bases between them. This CDR3 contains 14 residues. Germline V gene data show CDR1 as LNHNV and CDR2 as YYDKDF (reference sequence). This sequence joins TRBV15 and TRBJ1-5; D is ambiguous. The sequenced sample consisted of PBMCs or a T cell subset sorted from them (not recorded which). The receptor's source is a man between 18 and 29 years old who had mild COVID-19 (a few samples of this study predate the infection). Cell type and time point are not known. CDR3 DNA: TGTGCCACCAGCAGAGTTGAGAACAATCAGCCCCAGCATTTT. It is translated as CATSRVENNQPQHF.